This TCR beta chain was captured in a study of cytomegalovirus exposure and HLA in healthy donors. A multiplex PCR was run with 60 Vbeta primers and 13 Jbeta primers. Sequencing used immunoSEQ multiplex PCR; TCRdb keeps in-frame clones, though not all of them. Of approximately 190,000 clones in the sample, 82% were seen once. Trimming removed 9 bases at V and 4 bases at J, with 16 bases between. Germline values: CDR1 MDHEN, CDR2 SYDVKM. The length of the CDR3 is 14 residues. The rearrangement joins TRBV28 to TRBJ1-3; TRBD1 might be the D (6 bases). Material for sequencing was PBMCs. The clonotype was recovered from a woman aged 18-29 years in good health and CMV-seronegative. CDR3 in DNA: TGTGCCAGTTCCCCTTGGGGGCGGGGAAACACCATATATTTT. Translated: CASSPWGRGNTIYF.